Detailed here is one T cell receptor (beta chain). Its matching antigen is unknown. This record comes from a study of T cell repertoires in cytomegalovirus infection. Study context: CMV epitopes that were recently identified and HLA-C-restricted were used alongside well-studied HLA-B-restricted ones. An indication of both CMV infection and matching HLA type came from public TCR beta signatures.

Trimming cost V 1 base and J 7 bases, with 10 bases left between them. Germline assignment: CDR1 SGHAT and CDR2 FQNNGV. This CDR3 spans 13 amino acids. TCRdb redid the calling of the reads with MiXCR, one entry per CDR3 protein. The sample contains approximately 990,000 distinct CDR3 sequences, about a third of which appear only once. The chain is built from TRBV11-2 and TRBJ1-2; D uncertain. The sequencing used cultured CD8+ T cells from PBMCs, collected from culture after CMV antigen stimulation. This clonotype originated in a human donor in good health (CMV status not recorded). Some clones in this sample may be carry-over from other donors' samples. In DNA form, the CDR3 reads TGTGCCAGCAGCTTAGCGGCAGAGCTTGGCTACACCTTC. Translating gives CASSLAAELGYTF.